Included here is one TCR beta chain sequence, with context. Its matching antigen is unknown. These data are taken from a study of identical twins. Study-level findings and limits: Conclusions leaned on cross-sectional statistical analysis and did not track the same donors over time. While abundant cord blood beta clonotypes carried fewer insertions, memory repertoires showed no such pattern. Zero-insertion analyses might be partly confounded by invariant T cells like MAIT and iNKT.

The authors used template switching to add a universal primer site and gave cDNA unique molecular identifiers. TCRdb re-analysed the 5' RACE reads in MiXCR, keeping a single row per CDR3 protein. The table records 350,000 or so distinct CDR3 sequences, around 12% of them present only once. Trimming stripped 2 bases from V and 2 bases from J, with 9 bases between. This CDR3 comprises 14 residues. CDR1 is MNHEY, CDR2 SVGAGI, per germline. A further study also used this sample, focusing on yellow fever vaccine responses in identical twins.

The source material was CD8+ T cells sorted from blood. This clonotype was sampled from a woman aged 18-29 years in good health. The J gene is TRBJ1-2, the V gene TRBV6-5; D remains unclear. This chain's CDR3 is CASSYQDGNYGYTF. DNA for the CDR3: TGTGCCAGCAGTTACCAAGACGGGAACTATGGCTACACCTTC.